This T cell receptor (beta chain) was captured in a study of shared clonotypes between healthy human individuals. How the authors handled the data: ImmunoSEQ supplied junction-only sequences lacking quality scores, so filtering was different. Generated by immunoSEQ multiplex PCR, the TCRdb table keeps only in-frame clones and is missing some. The V and J calls and clone size come from that table; D and trimming were worked out from the DNA. This sample has roughly 2.5 million clones, with just over 90% found just once. The sequenced material came from naive CD4+ T cells sorted from blood. As to subset: CD45RA+ positively selected. The receptor's source is a man younger than 30 in good health.

The CDR3 sequence: CASSSGGVLGGTQYF. The CDR3 region has the DNA TGTGCCAGCAGTTCCGGTGGGGTCCTGGGGGGGACCCAGTACTTC. The chain has TRBV6-5 and TRBJ2-5; tentatively, D is TRBD2 (6 bases). CDR1 is MNHEY, CDR2 SVGAGI, per germline. Trimming took off 4 bases at V and 7 bases at J, with 19 bases between the two ends. The CDR3 has 15 residues.